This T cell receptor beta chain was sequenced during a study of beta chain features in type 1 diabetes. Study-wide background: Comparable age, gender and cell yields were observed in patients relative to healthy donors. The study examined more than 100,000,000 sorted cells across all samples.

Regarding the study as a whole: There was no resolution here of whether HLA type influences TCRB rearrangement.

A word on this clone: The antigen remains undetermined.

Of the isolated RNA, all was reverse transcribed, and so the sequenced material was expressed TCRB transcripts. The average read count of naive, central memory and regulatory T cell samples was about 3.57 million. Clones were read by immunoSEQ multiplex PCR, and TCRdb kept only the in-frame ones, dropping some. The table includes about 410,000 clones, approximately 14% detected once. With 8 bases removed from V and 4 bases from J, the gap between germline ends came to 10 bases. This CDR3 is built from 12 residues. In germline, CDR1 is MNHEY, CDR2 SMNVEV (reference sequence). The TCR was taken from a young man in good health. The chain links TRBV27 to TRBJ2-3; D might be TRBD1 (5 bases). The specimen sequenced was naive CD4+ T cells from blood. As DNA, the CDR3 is TGTGCCAGCGGAAAGACAGCAGATACGCAGTATTTT. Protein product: CASGKTADTQYF.